One sample yielded the 13 T cell receptor beta chains listed below, sequenced in a study of radiotherapy plus CTLA-4 blockade in lung cancer (dated by TCRdb to the late 2010s). The protocol used for the library was the immunoSEQ multiplex PCR assay. Here the immuneACCESS table is served through TCRdb, limited to in-frame sequences with V and J called. Missing clones are a known gap in these copies; in checked studies unresolved V genes cover under half, and the rest lacks a known reason. For this sample the table gives more than 90,000 clones, of which about 90% were detected only once. The top ten clones comprise 4.5% to 6% of the sample. Specimen: peripheral blood, collected from a patient treated with radiotherapy plus ipilimumab. The receptors were gathered from a human donor with non-small cell lung cancer that progressed on radiotherapy plus ipilimumab.

The V call is TRBV5-1, the J call TRBJ2-6; TRBD1 agrees at 10 bases. This CDR3 spans 20 amino acids. Germline CDR1 is SGHRS and CDR2 is YFSETQ. V was clipped by 5 bases and J by 0 bases; unmatched bases: 14. In DNA form, the CDR3 reads TGCGCCAGCAGGCCGCGCCCAGGACAGGGGGTAAGCTCTGGGGCCAACGTCCTGACTTTC. As protein: CASRPRPGQGVSSGANVLTF.

The gene calls are TRBV4-1 and TRBJ2-5, with 9 bases lining up with TRBD1. This CDR3 contains 18 residues. Germline assignment: CDR1 MGHRA and CDR2 YSYEKL. V gave up 0 bases and J gave up 0 bases; unmatched junction bases: 8. In DNA form, the CDR3 reads TGCGCCAGCAGCCAAGATTGGTCGGGACAGGGTTACCAAGAGACCCAGTACTTC. It is translated as CASSQDWSGQGYQETQYF.

This sequence joins TRBV19 and TRBJ1-1; D is unresolved. Deletions cut 3 bases from V and 1 base from J, with 9 bases between. The CDR3 is made up of 14 amino acids. Germline CDR1 LNHDA, CDR2 SQIVND (reference sequence). For the CDR3, the DNA is TGTGCCAGTAGTATTTGGCCAACGAACACTGAAGCTTTCTTT. Amino acids: CASSIWPTNTEAFF.

This chain links TRBV14 with TRBJ2-7; D possibly matches TRBD1 or TRBD2 (6 bases each). The CDR3 is 14 residues long. V was cut by 6 bases and J by 6 bases, with 18 bases left in between. In germline, CDR1 is SGHDN, CDR2 FVKESK. CDR3 amino acids: CASSVVGGIGEQYF. The CDR3 DNA sequence: TGTGCCAGCAGTGTGGTAGGGGGGATCGGCGAGCAGTACTTC.

For this clone: The junction does not match germline at one end; this may be a read error. This chain links TRBV30 with TRBJ2-5; D is undetermined. Germline CDR1 GTSNPN, CDR2 SVGIG (reference sequence). This CDR3 has 12 amino acids. The DNA of the CDR3 is TGTGCCTGGATTTTTTCTCCCACAGCAACTAACTTC. Its translation is CAWIFSPTATNF. Drawing the rest from reference TRBV30 and TRBJ2-5, the complete variable domain is SQTIHQWPATLVQPVGSPLSLECTVEGTSNPNLYWYRQAAGRGLQLLFYSVGIGQISSEVPQNLSASRPQDRQFILSSKKLLLSDSGFYLCAWIFSPTATNFGPGTRLLVL.

The genes are TRBV9 and TRBJ2-1; D may be TRBD2 (5 bases). The germline gives CDR1 SGDLS, CDR2 YYNGEE. V shed 3 bases and J shed 7 bases, with 8 bases lying between them. This CDR3 spans 12 amino acids. CDR3: CASSGSVNEQFF. The CDR3 coding sequence is TGTGCCAGCAGCGGTAGCGTGAATGAGCAGTTCTTC.

The chain is built from TRBV15 and TRBJ2-7; D perhaps matches TRBD2 (6 bases). Germline V gene data show CDR1 as LNHNV and CDR2 as YYDKDF (reference sequence). V lost 1 base and J 3 bases, leaving 16 bases between the germline ends. The length of the CDR3 is 16 residues. This CDR3 reads CATSRVVVGRSYEQYF. CDR3 sequence (DNA): TGTGCCACCAGCAGAGTGGTGGTCGGGAGAAGCTACGAGCAGTACTTC.

The chain carries TRBV10-1 and TRBJ2-3; the match to TRBD2 covers 9 bases. The CDR3 runs 15 residues. V lost 6 bases, J lost 0 bases, and 4 bases stayed unmatched. Germline CDR1 is WNHNN and CDR2 is SYGVQD (reference sequence). For the CDR3, the DNA is TGCGCCAGCAGCACCGGGACTAGCAGCACAGATACGCAGTATTTT. Its translation: CASSTGTSSTDTQYF.

The chain is built from TRBV27 and TRBJ2-1, with 8 bases that match TRBD1. The V gene end was trimmed by 6 bases and the J gene end by 5 bases; junction bases not matched to a gene: 9. Germline CDR1 reads MNHEY; CDR2 reads SMNVEV (reference sequence). CDR3 length: 15 amino acids. DNA of the CDR3: TGTGCCAGCAGGGACGGGACAGGATCACACAATGAGCAGTTCTTC. It specifies CASRDGTGSHNEQFF.

The chain combines TRBV5-1 with TRBJ2-3, with TRBD2 matching 10 bases. Germline loops: CDR1 SGHRS, CDR2 YFSETQ. Trimming cost V 4 bases and J 1 base; bases outside gene matches: 9. This CDR3 comprises 17 residues. This CDR3 is CASSPRTSGVGTDTQYF. The CDR3 DNA is TGCGCCAGCAGCCCCCGGACTAGCGGAGTGGGCACAGATACGCAGTATTTT. The full variable domain, completed using reference TRBV5-1 and TRBJ2-3, is KAGVTQTPRYLIKTRGQQVTLSCSPISGHRSVSWYQQTPGQGLQFLFEYFSETQRNKGNFPGRFSGRQFSNSRSEMNVSTLELGDSALYLCASSPRTSGVGTDTQYFGPGTRLTVL.

The V and J genes are TRBV30 and TRBJ2-5, with no clear D. Trimming removed 2 bases at V and 5 bases at J, with 6 bases between. The CDR3 consists of 11 residues. The germline gives CDR1 GTSNPN, CDR2 SVGIG (reference sequence). CDR3 bases: TGTGCCTGGAGTCGATTGGAGACCCAGTACTTC. Translating it yields CAWSRLETQYF.

The J gene is TRBJ2-3, the V gene TRBV9; 8 bases fit TRBD1. The CDR3 has 16 amino acids. Germline lookup yields CDR1 SGDLS and CDR2 YYNGEE. V shed 0 bases, J shed 4 bases, and the junction held 7 bases outside the gene matches. The CDR3 nucleotides read TGTGCCAGCAGCGTAGAAGGACAGGGTTTCGCAGATACGCAGTATTTT. This encodes CASSVEGQGFADTQYF.

The chain carries TRBV5-1 and TRBJ2-5; 14 bases align to TRBD2. After removal of 0 bases from V and 5 bases from J, the junction contained 9 bases not matched to a gene. This CDR3 contains 18 residues. The germline V gene has CDR1 SGHRS and CDR2 YFSETQ. The DNA for the CDR3 is TGCGCCAGCAGCTTGGGAGGCTCGGGACTAGCGGGAGACGAGACCCAGTACTTC. Amino acid sequence: CASSLGGSGLAGDETQYF.